Only a few counts were recorded for the clone carrying this T cell receptor beta chain. What it recognizes is unknown. CD4+ T cells from unexposed donors were obtained before the COVID-19 pandemic (2011-2018). After about ten days of culture, CD4+ T cells were isolated. Unexposed-donor CD4+ T cells were probed with SARS-CoV-2 S/N and four cold-coronavirus spikes, cells permitting. This table comes from immunoSEQ multiplex PCR, and its TCRdb copy is limited to in-frame clones, with some not included. Of about 26,000 clones listed, around 75% were seen once; the top ten hold roughly 21%. This sample is drawn from a study of CD4 T cells in relation to SARS-CoV-2 and coronaviruses. On the study more broadly: TCR beta CDR3s were sequenced after roughly 10-day antigen culture of PBMCs. The negative reference was HIV-1 Nef peptide pool or peptide-free culture.

Study-level findings and limits: Pre-pandemic and post-infection samples never came from the same donor.

The sequenced material came from CD4+ T cells from PBMCs, cultured in vitro. This receptor was taken from a human donor in good health.

In DNA form, the CDR3 reads TGTGCCAGCAGCAAAACTCCCACCCACGCGGAGTACAATGAGCAGTTCTTC. Its protein is CASSKTPTHAEYNEQFF. This chain links TRBV7-9 with TRBJ2-1, with D hard to call. This CDR3 has 17 amino acids. Germline values: CDR1 SEHNR, CDR2 FQNEAQ (reference sequence). V lost 5 bases and J 4 bases, leaving 21 bases between the germline ends.